A selection of T cell receptor beta chains follows, all from one sample in a study of blood T cell repertoires in COVID-19. TCRdb keeps only in-frame clones here, not all; method: immunoSEQ multiplex PCR. Seen here are 35,000 to 55,000 clones, 82% observed once, and the top ten hold over 4%. Sequenced material: peripheral blood. The receptors originated from a woman aged 70-85 years with acute or convalescent COVID-19. The conserved cysteine and the conserved F or W are not part of the CDR3 here.

len	v_gene	j_gene	CDR3aa
14	TRBV6-6	TRBJ2-6	ASSPLGGGGANVLT
14	TRBV27	TRBJ2-1	ASSRPTSGTSNEQF
13	TRBV5-4	TRBJ2-7	ASSLRRESSYEQY
12	TRBV7-9	TRBJ2-7	ASNRGGYPYEQY
14	TRBV6-1	TRBJ1-2	ASSDPGGGGIYGYT
10	TRBV6-6	TRBJ2-3	ATGTAADTQY
11	TRBV2	TRBJ2-7	ASSRDRVAEQY
13	TRBV6-1	TRBJ1-4	ASSSFGATNEKLF
11	TRBV28	TRBJ1-6	ASRLAVSPPLH
14	TRBV2	TRBJ1-2	ASSEGQGHRNYGYT
17	TRBV4-2	TRBJ2-2	ASSYSGASGSGDTGELF
12	TRBV7-9	TRBJ1-4	ASSFATGGEKLF
13	TRBV6-2/TRBV6-3	TRBJ1-2	ASSPNRGQNYGYT
10	TRBV19	TRBJ2-1	ASRTPGDEQF
12	TRBV24-1	TRBJ1-4	ATSASGTNEKLF
11	TRBV12-3/TRBV12-4	TRBJ1-6	ASSSQGDSPLH
10	TRBV30	TRBJ2-1	AWSESWNEQF
13	TRBV6-5	TRBJ2-7	ASSYQDRELYEQY
17	TRBV29-1	TRBJ2-2	SVFGRGPGLAGVGGELF
12	TRBV9	TRBJ1-1	ASSLAGVGTEAF
14	TRBV2	TRBJ1-6	ASMRTGSSYNSPLH
11	TRBV28	TRBJ2-5	ASGAGGEETQY
14	TRBV28	TRBJ2-5	ASSLLGQGLLETQY
13	TRBV10-1	TRBJ1-1	ASRVYRTEGTEAF
10	TRBV30	TRBJ2-3	AWSQAGGTQY
12	TRBV6-6	TRBJ2-4	ASLRGGSKNIQY
13	TRBV2	TRBJ1-4	ASSDGRGRDEKLF
13	TRBV28	TRBJ2-7	ASSKEPSRTYEQY
11	TRBV6-5	TRBJ1-2	ASGDRGDYGYT
12	TRBV12-1	TRBJ2-5	ASSSGREGETQY
14	TRBV20-1	TRBJ2-5	SASRGQGGVSETQY
11	TRBV6-5	TRBJ2-2	ASTRTNTGELF
12	TRBV6-5	TRBJ1-5	ASSYGQLTQPQH
13	TRBV6-5	TRBJ2-3	ASSTVAGGPEAQY
15	TRBV11-2	TRBJ1-1	ASSFVLQGLANTEAF
10	TRBV29-1	TRBJ2-3	SVGPGLDTQY
14	TRBV6-1	TRBJ1-4	ASSQGQGRTNEKLF
12	TRBV30	TRBJ1-5	AWSSGQGNQPQH